This T cell receptor beta chain was captured by sequencing in a study of regulatory dendritic cells for organ transplantation. Findings of the study overall: Alloreactive memory CD8+ T cell pools varied considerably between individuals. Regulatory dendritic cells appeared to expand memory CD8+ clones less than mature ones. Of resting T cell subsets, memory CD8+ had the most alloreactive clonotypes.

CFSE-labeled sorted T cells met regulatory or mature dendritic cells for around five days. FACS sorted CD4+ or CD8+ T cells into CD45RA+ naive and CD45RO+ memory. Sequencing was performed with immunoSEQ multiplex PCR; in TCRdb, only in-frame clones are kept and a portion is missing. This repertoire shows tens of thousands of clones, about 85% found once; its top ten account for 0.25% to 0.3%. The V gene lost 5 bases and the J gene lost 6 bases, with 12 bases spanning the gap. The CDR3 is made up of 13 amino acids. In germline, CDR1 is SGHTA, CDR2 FQGTGA. As for this clone: What it recognizes is unknown.

The clonotype comes from a human donor in good health. The chain recombines TRBV7-3 with TRBJ2-3; either TRBD1 or TRBD2 may supply D (5 bases each). Sequenced sample: naive CD4+ T cells from blood cultured with dendritic cells. Stated subset: CD45RA+ naive T cells. CDR3 sequence: CASSPGAADTQYF. In nucleotides, the CDR3 is TGTGCCAGCAGCCCCGGGGCGGCGGATACGCAGTATTTT.